This T cell receptor beta chain was captured by sequencing in a study of cytomegalovirus exposure and HLA in healthy donors. Study in general: An early release of data contained about 85 million unique TCRs, which came from HLA-typed donors. Overall study results and limits: V- and J-gene trimming of TCR beta was linked (in a later analysis) to a missense DCLRE1C variant. Associated with cytomegalovirus, according to the listing, were 164 TCR beta chains.

On this clone itself: Its target is unknown.

The CDR3 runs to 16 residues. CDR1 is LNHDA and CDR2 is SQIVND in the germline V gene (reference sequence). Trimming took 3 bases from V and 0 from J; bases not matched to a gene: 6. The PCR had 60 Vbeta and 13 Jbeta primers. In the original analysis: An analysis that came later counted roughly 80 million unique TCR beta chains, around 12 million shared. Libraries were prepared by immunoSEQ multiplex PCR; TCRdb keeps only in-frame clonotypes and omits some of them. D and trimming come from the DNA, and the V and J calls and clone size come from that table. This repertoire shows about 160,000 clones, approximately 71% found once; its top ten account for around 4.5%.

The source is a woman between 18 and 29 years old in good health and CMV-seropositive. The specimen sequenced was PBMCs. The chain combines TRBV19 with TRBJ2-3, with TRBD2 identical over 7 bases. In DNA, the CDR3 is TGTGCCAGTAGTATCGGGCGGGGGTCTAGCACAGATACGCAGTATTTT. Translated: CASSIGRGSSTDTQYF.